One sample yielded the 19 T cell receptor beta chains listed below, sequenced in a study of regulatory T cells in long-lasting Graves disease. HTBI primers from iRepertoire and Arm-PCR of CDR3 regions yielded the TCR beta libraries. TCRdb reprocessed the multiplex PCR reads via MiXCR and lists one record per CDR3 protein. The sample includes 350,000 to 450,000 distinct CDR3 sequences, around 20% of them seen just once. The time point denotes: persistent/refractory GD, antithyroid drugs over 5 years with positive TRAb. Extracted RNA from PBMCs served as the source of the TCR library. Sample: peripheral blood mononuclear cells (PBMCs), taken when the disease was refractory, from a patient treated with antithyroid drugs. The receptors were gathered from a female donor with Graves disease.

There are a few counts of this clonotype. The chain carries TRBV30 and TRBJ2-2, with D perhaps TRBD1 (6 bases). The CDR3 contains 14 residues. Germline V gene data show CDR1 as GTSNPN and CDR2 as SVGIG (reference sequence). Trimming took off 3 bases at V and 0 bases at J, with 8 bases between the two ends. CDR3 sequence reads: CAWRQGSNTGELFF. In nucleotides, the CDR3 is TGTGCCTGGAGACAGGGATCGAACACCGGGGAGCTGTTTTTT.

The sample holds many counts of this clonotype. A junction end diverges from the germline sequence, so it may reflect a read error. This chain joins TRBV2 and TRBJ2-5; D tentatively fits TRBD1 or TRBD2 (5 bases each). Germline CDR1 is SNHLY and CDR2 is FYNNEI. The CDR3 length is 12 residues. CDR3 residues: CASSAGGGGGGF. The CDR3 DNA is TGTGCCAGCAGTGCCGGCGGCGGAGGTGGGGGTTTC.

This clonotype was detected a few times. The CDR3 DNA sequence: TGTGCCAGCAGCTTAGTTCCGAGGGGGCACTACGAGCAGTACTTC. Translating gives CASSLVPRGHYEQYF. The genes are TRBV11-2 and TRBJ2-7; 7 bases agree with TRBD1. Losses at the gene ends were 1 base for V and 3 bases for J; bases not matched to a gene: 6. Germline V gives CDR1 SGHAT, CDR2 FQNNGV. This CDR3 spans 15 amino acids.

There are a few counts of this clonotype. The V and J genes are TRBV19 and TRBJ1-1; D possibly corresponds to TRBD1 (6 bases). The germline gives CDR1 LNHDA, CDR2 SQIVND (reference sequence). The CDR3 totals 15 residues. The V and J ends lost 5 bases and 6 bases respectively, with 19 bases between them. The CDR3 region is CASSPGGGESPEAFF. CDR3 in DNA: TGTGCCAGTAGTCCTGGAGGGGGGGAAAGCCCTGAAGCTTTCTTT.

This clonotype was observed many times. V and J are TRBV24-1 and TRBJ2-5; 8 bases line up with TRBD2. The CDR3 runs to 15 residues. Germline-derived CDR1 and CDR2 are KGHDR and SFDVKD. V dropped 5 bases and J dropped 2; count of bases not matched to a gene: 6. The CDR3 DNA sequence: TGTGCCACCAGTGCCCCCGGGACTAGTCAAGAGACCCAGTACTTC. Its protein product is CATSAPGTSQETQYF.

In this sample, this clonotype turned up many times. The CDR3 sequence is CASSLDTGGTYEQYF. In DNA, the CDR3 is TGTGCCAGCAGCCTAGACACAGGGGGAACCTACGAGCAGTACTTC. The rearrangement links TRBV28 to TRBJ2-7; 8 bases fit TRBD1. CDR1 MDHEN and CDR2 SYDVKM come from the germline V gene. V trimming: 6 bases; J trimming: 2 bases; junction bases outside the gene matches: 9. This CDR3 has 15 amino acids.

The chain uses TRBV3-1 and TRBJ2-7, with 9 bases fitting TRBD1. The CDR3 length is 17 residues. Germline V gene data show CDR1 as LGHDT and CDR2 as YNNKEL (reference sequence). J gave up 5 bases and V 1 base, and 12 bases lay outside the gene matches. CDR3 loop: CASSQATGGFSSDEQYF. In DNA form, the CDR3 reads TGTGCCAGCAGCCAAGCAACAGGGGGCTTTTCTTCGGACGAGCAGTACTTC.

This clonotype came up many times. The rearrangement joins TRBV2 to TRBJ1-1, with 8 bases matching TRBD1. V trimming: 7 bases; J trimming: 4 bases; junction bases outside the gene matches: 2. Germline lookup yields CDR1 SNHLY and CDR2 FYNNEI. This CDR3 comprises 12 residues. The CDR3 region is CASTGQGTEAFF. CDR3 bases: TGTGCCAGCACAGGACAGGGCACTGAAGCTTTCTTT.

In its sample, this clonotype was seen many times. This chain links TRBV28 with TRBJ2-5; 9 bases line up with TRBD2. Germline V CDR1 and CDR2: MDHEN, SYDVKM. The CDR3 is made up of 15 amino acids. J was trimmed by 3 bases and V by 3 bases; bases with no gene match: 5. The DNA of the CDR3 is TGTGCCAGCAGTTTCGCCGCGGGAGGGAAAGAGACCCAGTACTTC. Protein: CASSFAAGGKETQYF.

This CDR3 is CSALTGQYEQYF. The CDR3 DNA reads TGCAGTGCGTTGACAGGGCAATACGAGCAGTACTTC. This chain joins TRBV20-1 and TRBJ2-7, with TRBD1 identical over 7 bases. The CDR3 runs 12 residues. Germline V gene lookup returns CDR1 DFQATT and CDR2 SNEGSKA (reference sequence). The V segment lost 6 bases and the J segment 4 bases; nucleotides outside the gene matches: 6.

The CDR3 sequence is CASSVGWESQEQYF. As DNA, the CDR3 is TGTGCCAGCAGCGTAGGATGGGAGTCTCAAGAGCAGTACTTC. The genes are TRBV9 and TRBJ2-7; D perhaps matches TRBD2 (5 bases). Germline V gene sequence: CDR1 SGDLS, CDR2 YYNGEE. V lost 0 bases to trimming and J lost 7 bases, with 14 bases between them. This CDR3 region has 14 residues.

In this sample, this clonotype turned up many times. V is TRBV6-1 and J is TRBJ2-7; the match to TRBD1 covers 8 bases. Per germline, CDR1 MNHNS and CDR2 SASEGT. CDR3 length: 13 amino acids. The V and J ends lost 11 bases and 5 bases, in that order; junction bases with no gene match: 11. The CDR3 bases are TGTGCCGGCCGAAGACAGGGGACCCACGAGCAGTACTTC. It is translated as CAGRRQGTHEQYF.

This clonotype came up a few times. This chain connects TRBV6-1 to TRBJ1-4, with D maybe TRBD1 (5 bases). The CDR3 sequence is 17 residues long. In germline, CDR1 is MNHNS, CDR2 SASEGT. Trimming cost V 6 bases and J 2 bases, with 19 bases left between them. CDR3 residues: CASSLFGPGTTNEKLFF. CDR3 nucleotide sequence: TGTGCCAGCAGCCTATTCGGGCCGGGGACGACTAATGAAAAACTGTTTTTT.

This clonotype was counted a few times. One end of the junction fails to match germline, which may point to a read error. This chain joins TRBV7-7 and TRBJ2-2; 10 bases are a match to TRBD2. This CDR3 comprises 16 residues. Germline V gene sequence: CDR1 SSHAT, CDR2 FNYEAQ (reference sequence). This chain's CDR3 is CASSLKLAGHTGELFF. In nucleotides, the CDR3 is TGTGCTAGCAGCTTAAAACTAGCGGGGCACACCGGGGAGCTGTTTTTT.

This clonotype was detected ten times or more. The genes are TRBV11-2 and TRBJ2-2; TRBD1 matches 12 bases. CDR1 and CDR2 from the germline V gene are SGHAT and FQNNGV. Trimming removed 3 bases from V and 7 bases from J; junction bases left unmatched: 3. This CDR3 has 15 residues. The CDR3 protein is CASSLGQGAVGELFF. The CDR3 DNA sequence: TGTGCCAGCAGCTTGGGACAGGGGGCCGTCGGGGAGCTGTTTTTT.

This sequence joins TRBV3-1 and TRBJ2-2; the D is unclear. The V end lost 4 bases, the J end lost 11 bases, and 17 bases lay between the germline ends. Germline CDR1 reads LGHDT; CDR2 reads YNNKEL (reference sequence). The CDR3 contains 14 residues. CDR3 sequence reads: CASSLPLDAAELFF. CDR3 in DNA: TGTGCCAGCAGCCTCCCTCTCGACGCCGCTGAGCTGTTTTTT. Using reference TRBV3-1 and TRBJ2-2 for the parts outside the CDR3, the full variable domain is DTAVSQTPKYLVTQMGNDKSIKCEQNLGHDTMYWYKQDSKKFLKIMFSYNNKELIINETVPNRFSPKSPDKAHLNLHINSLELGDSAVYFCASSLPLDAAELFFGEGSRLTVL.

This clonotype was detected ten times or more. The chain combines TRBV5-1 with TRBJ2-5; D not resolved. The CDR3 loop spans 12 amino acids. V was pared by 4 bases and J by 3 bases, with 7 bases between. Germline assignment: CDR1 SGHRS and CDR2 YFSETQ. The CDR3 reads CASSNTEETQYF. The CDR3 region has the DNA TGCGCCAGCAGCAACACGGAAGAGACCCAGTACTTC.

This clonotype has ten or more counts. V and J are TRBV6-1 and TRBJ2-7, with 11 bases lining up with TRBD2. The trim removed 4 bases at V and 6 bases at J, leaving 11 bases unmatched. This CDR3 region has 16 residues. Per germline, CDR1 MNHNS and CDR2 SASEGT. CDR3 sequence: CASSADLAGGRGEQYF. CDR3 bases: TGTGCCAGCAGTGCGGACCTAGCGGGAGGTCGGGGCGAGCAGTACTTC.

This rearrangement joins TRBV7-9 to TRBJ2-7, with D possibly being TRBD1 or TRBD2 (5 bases each). The CDR3 runs 15 residues. The germline V gene has CDR1 SEHNR and CDR2 FQNEAQ (reference sequence). V dropped 1 base and J dropped 5 bases, with 15 bases sitting between them. The CDR3: CASSLVGRDYDEQYF. DNA for the CDR3: TGTGCCAGCAGCTTAGTGGGACGGGATTATGACGAGCAGTACTTC.